The T cell receptor (beta chain) under discussion was sequenced for a study of cytotoxic CD8 clonotypes in ibrutinib-treated CLL. The germline CDR1 and CDR2 sequences are SGHNT and YYREEE (reference sequence). This CDR3 is 13 amino acids long. V was pared by 4 bases and J by 4 bases, with 4 bases of the junction left unmatched. In this sample, this clone turned up many times. Libraries were prepared by immunoSEQ multiplex PCR; TCRdb keeps only in-frame clonotypes and omits some of them. The sample holds just over 200,000 clones, approximately 75% seen once. This clonotype was sampled from a human donor with chronic lymphocytic leukemia. The source was PBMCs, collected after 12 months of ibrutinib treatment. The gene calls are TRBV5-4 and TRBJ2-7; 8 nucleotides match TRBD1. This chain's CDR3 is CASSGGQAYEQYF. The CDR3 DNA reads TGTGCCAGCAGCGGGGGACAGGCGTACGAGCAGTACTTC.